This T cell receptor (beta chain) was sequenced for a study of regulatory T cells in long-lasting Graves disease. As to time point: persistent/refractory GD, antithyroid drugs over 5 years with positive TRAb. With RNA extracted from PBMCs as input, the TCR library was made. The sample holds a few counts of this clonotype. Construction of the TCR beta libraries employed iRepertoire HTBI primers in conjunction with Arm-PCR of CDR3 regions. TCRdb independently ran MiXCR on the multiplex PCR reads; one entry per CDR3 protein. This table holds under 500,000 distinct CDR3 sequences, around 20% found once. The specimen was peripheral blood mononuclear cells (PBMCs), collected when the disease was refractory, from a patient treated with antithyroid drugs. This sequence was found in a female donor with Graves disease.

The DNA for the CDR3 is TGTGCCAGCAGCCTCTCGACCGATTCCTACGAGCAGTACTTC. Translating gives CASSLSTDSYEQYF. This rearrangement joins TRBV3-1 to TRBJ2-7; D not resolved. The germline V and J ends were trimmed by 4 bases and 1 base, with 11 bases remaining between them. CDR3 size: 14 residues. Per the germline V gene, CDR1 is LGHDT and CDR2 is YNNKEL (reference sequence).